Listed below are T cell receptor beta chains from one sample, sequenced in a study of Ad26.COV2.S vaccination and SARS-CoV-2 variants. The data were produced by immunoSEQ multiplex PCR, yet TCRdb's version contains in-frame clones alone and is incomplete. There are approximately 480,000 clones in the sample; around nine tenths occur only once, and 13% lies in the top ten. Here the sequenced sample was peripheral blood, taken in a trial of Ad26.COV2.S vaccine versus placebo. These receptors came from a person aged 18-65 years who received the Ad26.COV2.S COVID-19 vaccine or a placebo. Both conserved end residues are part of each CDR3. The order of the fields is CDR3 length, V gene, D gene, clone size, J gene, CDR3 DNA, CDR3 protein. A D gene is named only where the DNA matches it firmly. The size of a clone is reported for some rows only, either as once, few or many, or as a class for expanded clones.

>16|TRBV19|TRBD1|NA|TRBJ1-3
TGTGCCAGTAGTATATACAGGGGCAGCTCTGGAAACACCATATATTTT
CASSIYRGSSGNTIYF
>15|TRBV28|TRBD1|NA|TRBJ2-5
TGTGCCAGCGTACCGGGACAGGTGATCCAAGAGACCCAGTACTTC
CASVPGQVIQETQYF
>14|TRBV9|NA|once|TRBJ2-7
TGTGCCAGCAGCGTCCAGCTTACGGGCTACGAGCAGTACTTC
CASSVQLTGYEQYF
>13|TRBV7-9|NA|NA|TRBJ1-4
TGTGCCTCCCGGGGCACCCGGGAGGAAAAACTGTTTTTT
CASRGTREEKLFF
>15|TRBV9|TRBD2|NA|TRBJ2-1
TGTGCCAGCAGCGGTCGGACTAGCGGGAGAGATGAGCAGTTCTTC
CASSGRTSGRDEQFF
>15|TRBV2|NA|NA|TRBJ2-1
TGTGCCAGCAGTGGCGACATCCAAGACTACAATGAGCAGTTCTTC
CASSGDIQDYNEQFF
>14|TRBV9|NA|NA|TRBJ1-1
TGTGCCAGCAGCGTAGATACCGTTCACACTGAAGCTTTCTTT
CASSVDTVHTEAFF
>15|TRBV30|NA|NA|TRBJ1-1
TGTGCCTGGAGGGTCTCGGGCAGTCTGGGCACTGAAGCTTTCTTT
CAWRVSGSLGTEAFF
>15|TRBV4-2|NA|NA|TRBJ1-5
TGTGCCAGCAGCCAAGAGGGGGCAGGAGGACAGCCCCAGCATTTT
CASSQEGAGGQPQHF
>13|TRBV3-1/TRBV3-2|NA|few|TRBJ2-2
TGTGCCAGCAGCCCGAGGGACACCGGGGAGCTGTTTTTT
CASSPRDTGELFF
>17|TRBV4-3|NA|NA|TRBJ1-5
TGCGCCAGCAGCCAAGATGTGGGGGGCGTGGGCAATCAGCCCCAGCATTTT
CASSQDVGGVGNQPQHF
>13|TRBV6-5|NA|few|TRBJ1-1
TGTGCCAGCAGTTACTCACCCAACGCTGAAGCTTTCTTT
CASSYSPNAEAFF
>15|TRBV5-4|NA|NA|TRBJ1-4
TGTGCCAGCAGCTTGGACAGGGACTTCGGGGGAAAACTGTTTTTT
CASSLDRDFGGKLFF
>13|TRBV7-6|NA|NA|TRBJ1-2
TGTGCCAGCAGCCGCGACGCCGTCGGGGGCTACACCTTC
CASSRDAVGGYTF
>16|TRBV28|TRBD1|NA|TRBJ1-3
TGTGCCAGCAAGGGGGACAGGGGGTACTCTGGAAACACCATATATTTT
CASKGDRGYSGNTIYF
>13|TRBV3-1/TRBV3-2|NA|NA|TRBJ2-2
TGTGCCAGCCGAGGGGGACACACCGGGGAGCTGTTTTTT
CASRGGHTGELFF
>16|TRBV3-1/TRBV3-2|TRBD2|NA|TRBJ2-7
TGTGCCAGCAGCCCCGGACTAGCGGGACCTCGCTACGAGCAGTACTTC
CASSPGLAGPRYEQYF
>16|TRBV6-5|NA|NA|TRBJ2-2
TGTGCCAGCAGTTCTCTTCCGGGACTTGGGACCGGGGAGCTGTTTTTT
CASSSLPGLGTGELFF
>14|TRBV7-2|TRBD1|NA|TRBJ2-5
TGTGCCAGCAGCCTGGACAGGGCCCAAGAGACCCAGTACTTC
CASSLDRAQETQYF
>17|TRBV30|TRBD1|few|TRBJ1-1
TGTGCCTGGAGTAAATGGACAGGGGTCTTGACGAACACTGAAGCTTTCTTT
CAWSKWTGVLTNTEAFF
>13|TRBV30|NA|NA|TRBJ2-3
TGTGCCTACCTTGGGGGCGTCACAGATACGCAGTATTTT
CAYLGGVTDTQYF
>15|TRBV9|TRBD2|few|TRBJ2-1
TGTGCCAGCAGCGTAGGGGGTAGCGGGAATAATGAGCAGTTCTTC
CASSVGGSGNNEQFF
>15|TRBV5-1|TRBD1|NA|TRBJ2-2
TGCGCCAGCAGCCTCGGACAGGGGGACACCGGGGAGCTGTTTTTT
CASSLGQGDTGELFF
>17|TRBV4-2|TRBD2|NA|TRBJ2-3
TGTGCCAGCAGCCCCCAGTCCTCGGCGGGAGGAATTGTCACGCAGTATTTT
CASSPQSSAGGIVTQYF
>13|TRBV5-1|NA|NA|TRBJ1-6
TGCGCCAGCAGCTTGGATGCCAATTCACCCCTCCACTTT
CASSLDANSPLHF
>17|TRBV9|TRBD1|NA|TRBJ1-2
TGTGCCAGCAGCGTCAGCCCGGACAGGGAAACCTTATATGGCTACACCTTC
CASSVSPDRETLYGYTF
>15|TRBV6-5|NA|once|TRBJ2-1
TGTGCCAGCAGCCAAGACCCATTCTCCTACAATGAGCAGTTCTTC
CASSQDPFSYNEQFF
>13|TRBV9|NA|NA|TRBJ2-1
TGTGCCAGCAGCTTTACAGGATACAATGAGCAGTTCTTC
CASSFTGYNEQFF
>14|TRBV4-3|TRBD1|NA|TRBJ2-1
TGCGCCAGCAGCCAAAGGGACAGGGGCTATGAGCAGTTCTTC
CASSQRDRGYEQFF
>15|TRBV6-5|TRBD1|NA|TRBJ1-2
TGTGCCAGCAGTATTGCCCGGGACAGGGGTTATGGCTACACCTTC
CASSIARDRGYGYTF
>12|TRBV28|NA|NA|TRBJ1-1
TGTGCCAGCAGCTTCACAACAGCTGAAGCTTTCTTT
CASSFTTAEAFF
>15|TRBV2|NA|once|TRBJ1-1
TGTGCCAGCAGTGAAGGCCCGGGATCCTCCACTGAAGCTTTCTTT
CASSEGPGSSTEAFF
>16|TRBV27|NA|NA|TRBJ1-1
TGTGCCAGCAGTTTTAATCCTCCCGATTGGAACACTGAAGCTTTCTTT
CASSFNPPDWNTEAFF
>13|TRBV19|TRBD2|once|TRBJ2-7
TGTGCCAGCGGGACTAGCGGGAGAAACGAGCAGTACTTC
CASGTSGRNEQYF
>13|TRBV25-1|NA|NA|TRBJ2-3
TGTGCCAGCAGTATGGGTCTCACAGATACGCAGTATTTT
CASSMGLTDTQYF
>12|TRBV29-1|TRBD1|once|TRBJ2-7
TGCAGCGTTGTTGGGACAGGCTACGAGCAGTACTTC
CSVVGTGYEQYF
>14|TRBV4-3|NA|NA|TRBJ2-1
TGCGCCAGCAGCCAAGACATATCAAAAGATGAGCAGTTCTTC
CASSQDISKDEQFF
>12|TRBV11-3|NA|NA|TRBJ2-3
TGTGCCAGCAGAGGTATCGGAGATACGCAGTATTTT
CASRGIGDTQYF
>16|TRBV6-2/TRBV6-3|TRBD2|NA|TRBJ2-3
TGTGCCAGCAGTACTCGGACTAGCGGGAGGGCAGATACGCAGTATTTT
CASSTRTSGRADTQYF
>15|TRBV2|NA|NA|TRBJ2-1
TGTGCCAGCAGTGAAGCGCCAGGGGCGTTGGATGAGCAGTTCTTC
CASSEAPGALDEQFF
>18|TRBV9|TRBD1|NA|TRBJ1-4
TGTGCCAGCAGCGTTTCCCCGGGTGGACAGGGAGGAAATGAAAAACTGTTTTTT
CASSVSPGGQGGNEKLFF
>14|TRBV18|NA|NA|TRBJ1-2
TGTGCCAGCTCACCCGGGCAGGGGACCTATGGCTACACCTTC
CASSPGQGTYGYTF